This record looks at one T cell receptor (beta chain) sequence and its context. This entry belongs to a study of T-cell memory formation after mild COVID-19. Background on the study: TCR clusters were mostly donor specific.

Germline V gives CDR1 SGHTA, CDR2 FQGTGA. V shed 0 bases and J shed 10 bases, with 11 bases lying between them. CDR3 length: 13 residues. One entry per CDR3 protein, called by TCRdb with MiXCR from the 5' RACE reads. The sample holds approximately 400,000 distinct CDR3 sequences, roughly 18% seen once. Input material: PBMCs or a T cell subset sorted from them (not recorded which). The TCR sequence derives from a man aged 18 to 29 who had mild COVID-19 (a few samples of this study predate the infection). Cell type and time point are not known. The J gene is TRBJ2-3, the V gene TRBV7-3; D assignment may be TRBD1 or TRBD2 (5 bases each). The CDR3 coding sequence is TGTGCCAGCAGCTTAACGGGTGGGACGCCGCAGTATTTT. Translated, it gives CASSLTGGTPQYF.